Here is one TCR beta chain with its context. The same CDR3 arises from other DNA sequences in this sample as well. The PCR had 60 Vbeta and 13 Jbeta primers. Measured with immunoSEQ multiplex PCR; TCRdb has only the in-frame clones, and not every one. The sample has hundreds of thousands of clones; around 85% are singletons. This record belongs to a study of cytomegalovirus exposure and HLA in healthy donors. The V gene lost 1 base and the J gene lost 3 bases, with 7 bases spanning the gap. Germline V gene data show CDR1 as LNHDA and CDR2 as SQIVND (reference sequence). The CDR3 covers 13 residues. The TCR sequence derives from a girl aged 2 to 9 in good health and CMV-seronegative. The material sequenced was PBMCs. This chain connects TRBV19 to TRBJ2-7, with D possibly TRBD1 on 5 matching bases. The CDR3, as DNA: TGTGCCAGTAGTATAGGACAGAACTACGAGCAGTACTTC. Translated, it gives CASSIGQNYEQYF.